Following are 28 T cell receptor beta chains from one sample sequenced in a study of blood T cells in healthy people across ages. A second PCR of 7 to 11 cycles used a sample-barcoded 5' primer and a J-beta primer mix. TCRdb ran MiXCR on the 5' RACE reads and lists one entry per CDR3 protein. The data hold hundreds of thousands of distinct CDR3 sequences, with around 21% observed a single time. Sequences were obtained from blood. These receptors originate from a man in his sixties or seventies in good health.

In this sample, this clonotype turned up a few times. The chain joins TRBV7-2 to TRBJ2-1; 8 bases are shared with TRBD1. Germline V gene lookup returns CDR1 SGHTA and CDR2 FQGNSA. After removal of 5 bases from V and 2 bases from J, the junction contained 5 bases not matched to a gene. This CDR3 contains 15 residues. CDR3 residues: CASSKTGATYNEQFF. CDR3 in DNA: TGTGCCAGCAGCAAGACAGGGGCAACCTACAATGAGCAGTTCTTC.

This clonotype was picked up a small number of times. The chain combines TRBV29-1 with TRBJ1-1, with 10 positions matching TRBD1. CDR1 is SQVTM and CDR2 is ANQGSEA in the germline V gene. V was clipped by 3 bases and J by 5 bases; unmatched bases: 6. This CDR3 is built from 14 residues. The CDR3 loop is CSVDRQGAGTEAFF. CDR3 sequence (DNA): TGCAGCGTTGACCGACAGGGGGCCGGGACTGAAGCTTTCTTT.

CDR3 bases: TGCAGCGTTTCCAGTAGTTACGAGCAGTACTTC. This codes for CSVSSSYEQYF. The chain uses TRBV29-1 and TRBJ2-5; unclear D gene. The DNA end is more similar to TRBJ2-7, so the J call may be wrong. The CDR3 consists of 11 residues. The germline gives CDR1 SQVTM, CDR2 ANQGSEA.

This clonotype was picked up a small number of times. The rearrangement uses TRBV5-6 and TRBJ2-1; D is undetermined. The CDR3 length is 15 residues. CDR1 SGHDT and CDR2 YYEEEE come from the germline V gene. V was trimmed by 3 bases and J by 0 bases, leaving 10 bases between them. The CDR3 here is CASSSGLNSYNEQFF. CDR3 DNA sequence: TGTGCCAGCAGCTCCGGATTAAACTCCTACAATGAGCAGTTCTTC.

This clonotype has just a few counts. V gene TRBV28 combines with J gene TRBJ2-5, with TRBD1 as a possible D gene (5 bases). The CDR3 spans 20 residues. CDR1 and CDR2 (germline): MDHEN, SYDVKM. The V and J ends lost 4 bases and 0 bases respectively, with 27 bases between them. In nucleotides, the CDR3 is TGTGCCAGCAGTTCACATACCCCCACCCGAGGACATTCGTACCAAGAGACCCAGTACTTC. It translates to CASSSHTPTRGHSYQETQYF.

The CDR3 is CASSIAGTSGSSSEQFF. The CDR3 DNA reads TGCGCCAGCAGCATTGCCGGGACTAGCGGGAGTAGTAGTGAGCAGTTCTTC. This chain links TRBV5-1 with TRBJ2-1; 14 bases are a match to TRBD2. This CDR3 is built from 17 residues. J was trimmed by 9 bases and V by 4 bases; bases with no gene match: 12. Germline V lookup: CDR1 SGHRS, CDR2 YFSETQ.

The chain links TRBV20-1 to TRBJ2-5; TRBD2 matches 7 bases. Germline V gives CDR1 DFQATT, CDR2 SNEGSKA (reference sequence). The V segment lost 1 base and the J segment 0 bases; nucleotides outside the gene matches: 5. The CDR3 has 15 amino acids. CDR3 bases: TGCAGTGCTAGAGCCCTACTAGCGTACCAAGAGACCCAGTACTTC. Protein product: CSARALLAYQETQYF.

The genes are TRBV20-1 and TRBJ2-3; D not certain. There are 14 residues in the CDR3. The V gene's germline CDR1 is DFQATT and CDR2 SNEGSKA (reference sequence). V was clipped by 0 bases and J by 7 bases, with 14 bases between them. CDR3 loop: CSARDAPAKNTQYF. The CDR3 DNA reads as TGCAGTGCTAGAGATGCCCCAGCAAAAAATACGCAGTATTTT.

The rearrangement uses TRBV4-1 and TRBJ1-2, with unresolved D. The CDR3 has 15 amino acids. Trimming shortened V by 0 bases and J by 4 bases, and 12 bases separated the two germline ends. Germline V gene lookup returns CDR1 MGHRA and CDR2 YSYEKL. The CDR3 DNA sequence: TGCGCCAGCAGCCAAGAAGTGAGGGTTCCCTATGGCTACACCTTC. Protein product: CASSQEVRVPYGYTF.

CDR3 loop: CASSVMEDPFF. The CDR3 bases are TGTGCCAGCAGTGTAATGGAAGATCCGTTCTTC. The chain carries TRBV6-1 and TRBJ2-1; no clear D gene. The CDR3 covers 11 residues. Per germline, CDR1 MNHNS and CDR2 SASEGT. Trimming cost V 4 bases and J 15 bases, with 13 bases left between them.

The chain employs TRBV29-1 and TRBJ1-4, with a weak D call TRBD1 (5 bases). The germline CDR1 and CDR2 sequences are SQVTM and ANQGSEA. The CDR3 length is 12 residues. Trimming shortened V by 4 bases and J by 4 bases, and 7 bases separated the two germline ends. The CDR3 spells CSVGGGNEKLFF. The CDR3, as DNA: TGCAGCGTTGGGGGGGGTAATGAAAAACTGTTTTTT. The variable domain in full, completed from reference TRBV29-1 and TRBJ1-4, reads SAVISQKPSRDICQRGTSLTIQCQVDSQVTMMFWYRQQPGQSLTLIATANQGSEATYESGFVIDKFPISRPNLTFSTLTVSNMSPEDSSIYLCSVGGGNEKLFFGSGTQLSVL.

The genes are TRBV29-1 and TRBJ2-7; TRBD2 agrees at 11 bases. Trimming took 5 bases from V and 2 from J; bases not matched to a gene: 2. The CDR3 sequence is 13 residues long. Germline loops: CDR1 SQVTM, CDR2 ANQGSEA. This chain's CDR3 is CSVKTSGTYEQYF. In DNA, the CDR3 is TGCAGCGTTAAGACTAGCGGGACCTACGAGCAGTACTTC.

This clonotype has a handful of counts. The chain joins TRBV20-1 to TRBJ2-4, with 9 bases identical to TRBD1. Germline V gives CDR1 DFQATT, CDR2 SNEGSKA (reference sequence). The CDR3 extends over 15 amino acids. The trim removed 6 bases at V and 3 bases at J, leaving 9 bases unmatched. Written as DNA, the CDR3 is TGCAGTGCAAATAACAGGGGGCTGGACAAAAACATTCAGTACTTC. Amino acids: CSANNRGLDKNIQYF.

The rearrangement joins TRBV10-3 to TRBJ2-7; TRBD1 matches 9 bases. V trimming: 8 bases; J trimming: 6 bases; junction bases outside the gene matches: 8. The CDR3 has 13 amino acids. CDR1 ENHRY and CDR2 SYGVKD come from the germline V gene. The CDR3 DNA reads TGTGCCATCGCCGGACTGACAGGGGGCGAGCAGTACTTC. This translates into CAIAGLTGGEQYF.

This clonotype appeared once. J is TRBJ2-3 and V is TRBV6-2 or TRBV6-3, with TRBD1 matching 7 bases. The CDR3 sequence is 15 residues long. Germline V gene lookup returns CDR1 MNHEY and CDR2 SVGEGT. The J segment lost 2 bases and the V segment lost 7 bases, leaving 9 bases of the junction unmatched. The CDR3 here is CASTERDSLTDTQYF. The CDR3 region has the DNA TGTGCCAGCACCGAAAGGGACAGCCTCACAGATACGCAGTATTTT.

The J gene is TRBJ1-6, the V gene TRBV12-5; D perhaps matches TRBD1 (5 bases). The CDR3 has 17 amino acids. The V gene lost 4 bases and the J gene lost 7 bases, with 20 bases spanning the gap. CDR1 LGHNT and CDR2 FRNRAP come from the germline V gene. The CDR3 DNA sequence: TGTGCTAGTGGTTCGCACGGACAAGGCAGAAGCAATTCACCCCTCCACTTT. This codes for CASGSHGQGRSNSPLHF.

This clonotype appeared many times. The CDR3 coding sequence is TGCAGTGCTAGTAGTCTCGACACCGGGGAGCTGTTTTTT. Translation gives CSASSLDTGELFF. The chain employs TRBV20-1 and TRBJ2-2; D remains unclear. Germline CDR1 reads DFQATT; CDR2 reads SNEGSKA (reference sequence). Trimming cost V 3 bases and J 3 bases, with 8 bases left between them. This CDR3 contains 13 residues.

The table lists this clonotype with a few counts. The CDR3 loop reads CASHRGTDTQYF. The CDR3 region has the DNA TGTGCCAGCCACAGGGGGACAGATACGCAGTATTTT. The genes are TRBV2 and TRBJ2-3, with 8 nucleotides matching TRBD1. V lost 8 bases and J lost 3; bases outside the gene matches: 1. Germline V gives CDR1 SNHLY, CDR2 FYNNEI. This CDR3 spans 12 amino acids.

Notes on this clonotype: The conserved final phenylalanine or tryptophan is absent from the CDR3, which likely points to a read error. This chain connects TRBV7-2 to TRBJ1-1; 10 nucleotides line up with TRBD1. With 10 bases clipped from V and 1 base from J, the junction kept 6 bases outside the gene matches. The CDR3 totals 14 residues. The germline CDR1 and CDR2 sequences are SGHTA and FQGNSA. In DNA form, the CDR3 reads TGTGCCACCAGGACAGGGGGAGGGAACACTGAAGCTTTCTCT. Translating it yields CATRTGGGNTEAFS.

This clonotype has more than one count but fewer than ten. The chain employs TRBV7-9 and TRBJ2-1; tentative D call: TRBD2 (6 bases). The CDR3 consists of 15 residues. Germline loops: CDR1 SEHNR, CDR2 FQNEAQ (reference sequence). V was trimmed by 5 bases and J by 7 bases, leaving 18 bases between them. The CDR3 reads CASSPGVSTRNEQFF. CDR3 DNA: TGTGCCAGCAGCCCGGGGGTTTCGACCCGGAATGAGCAGTTCTTC. The whole variable domain, filled in from reference TRBV7-9 and TRBJ2-1, reads DTGVSQNPRHKITKRGQNVTFRCDPISEHNRLYWYRQTLGQGPEFLTYFQNEAQLEKSRLLSDRFSAERPKGSFSTLEIQRTEQGDSAMYLCASSPGVSTRNEQFFGPGTRLTVL.

The V gene is TRBV12-3 or TRBV12-4, the J gene TRBJ1-4; 9 bases fit TRBD1. V shed 5 bases and J 2 bases; nucleotides not matched to a gene: 6. This CDR3 is built from 16 residues. In DNA form, the CDR3 reads TGTGCCAGCAGTAATACAGGGGGCATCACTAATGAAAAACTGTTTTTT. Encoded protein: CASSNTGGITNEKLFF.

The chain has TRBV7-9 and TRBJ2-2, with D unclear. The CDR3 is 15 residues long. Trimming left V 0 bases short and J 2 bases short, with 7 bases between. Germline lookup yields CDR1 SEHNR and CDR2 FQNEAQ (reference sequence). The CDR3 loop reads CASSLARLNTGELFF. For the CDR3, the DNA is TGTGCCAGCAGCTTAGCGCGGCTCAACACCGGGGAGCTGTTTTTT. Using reference TRBV7-9 and TRBJ2-2 for the parts outside the CDR3, the full variable domain is DTGVSQNPRHKITKRGQNVTFRCDPISEHNRLYWYRQTLGQGPEFLTYFQNEAQLEKSRLLSDRFSAERPKGSFSTLEIQRTEQGDSAMYLCASSLARLNTGELFFGEGSRLTVL.

The chain combines TRBV20-1 with TRBJ2-7; 11 positions match TRBD2. V lost 0 bases to trimming and J lost 9 bases; unmatched junction nucleotides: 10. Germline V gene lookup returns CDR1 DFQATT and CDR2 SNEGSKA (reference sequence). This CDR3 contains 15 residues. The CDR3 nucleotides are TGCAGTGCTAGAGATGGTCTAGCGGGAGGAACGGTGCAGTACTTC. This gives the protein CSARDGLAGGTVQYF.

The V and J genes are TRBV5-1 and TRBJ2-1, with 12 bases that match TRBD2. The CDR3 spans 16 residues. The V segment lost 4 bases and the J segment 9 bases; nucleotides outside the gene matches: 11. Germline V gene data show CDR1 as SGHRS and CDR2 as YFSETQ. CDR3 amino acids: CASSPRLAGDIGEQFF. CDR3 nucleotide sequence: TGCGCCAGCAGCCCACGACTAGCGGGAGATATAGGTGAGCAGTTCTTC.

This clonotype was seen a few times. V and J are TRBV28 and TRBJ2-4; 10 nucleotides align to TRBD1. The V gene end was trimmed by 4 bases and the J gene end by 9 bases; junction bases not matched to a gene: 18. Germline V CDR1 and CDR2: MDHEN, SYDVKM. The CDR3 covers 18 residues. This chain's CDR3 is CASSSPPGTGEQGGIQYF. The DNA for the CDR3 is TGTGCCAGCAGTTCCCCTCCCGGGACAGGGGAACAAGGAGGCATTCAGTACTTC.

The gene calls are TRBV25-1 and TRBJ2-3, with 7 bases identical to TRBD2. Unmatched junction bases numbered 8, after V lost 1 base and J lost 4 bases. Germline lookup yields CDR1 MGHDK and CDR2 SYGVNS. This CDR3 contains 16 residues. CDR3 in DNA: TGTGCCAGCAGTGAATCGGGCCGGGACTACTCAGATACGCAGTATTTT. Its protein product is CASSESGRDYSDTQYF.

V and J are TRBV5-1 and TRBJ2-5; D is unresolved. There are 14 residues in the CDR3. Germline V CDR1 and CDR2: SGHRS, YFSETQ. Deletions cut 0 bases from V and 5 bases from J, with 11 bases between. The CDR3 loop reads CASSLEVVRETQYF. As DNA, the CDR3 is TGCGCCAGCAGCTTGGAGGTGGTCCGGGAGACCCAGTACTTC. The full variable domain, its missing parts supplied by reference TRBV5-1 and TRBJ2-5, is KAGVTQTPRYLIKTRGQQVTLSCSPISGHRSVSWYQQTPGQGLQFLFEYFSETQRNKGNFPGRFSGRQFSNSRSEMNVSTLELGDSALYLCASSLEVVRETQYFGPGTRLLVL.

The rearrangement uses TRBV7-2 and TRBJ1-3; perhaps TRBD1 as D (5 bases). Per germline, CDR1 SGHTA and CDR2 FQGNSA. CDR3 size: 16 residues. V was cut by 1 base and J by 0 bases, with 10 bases left in between. The CDR3 DNA reads as TGTGCCAGCAGCTTAGGTTCCAGGGCCTCTGGAAACACCATATATTTT. It encodes CASSLGSRASGNTIYF. Variable domain in full (rest from reference TRBV7-2 and TRBJ1-3): GAGVSQSPSNKVTEKGKDVELRCDPISGHTALYWYRQSLGQGLEFLIYFQGNSAPDKSGLPSDRFSAERTGGSVSTLTIQRTQQEDSAVYLCASSLGSRASGNTIYFGEGSWLTVV.